This entry concerns a single T cell receptor beta chain. Its antigen has not been determined. The sample holds no much larger clone one base away, and base qualities are not on file. The data were obtained in a study of OX40 agonist ivuxolimab in advanced cancers. Background on the whole study: The costimulatory receptor OX40 (CD134) was targeted by ivuxolimab, a fully human IgG2 agonistic monoclonal antibody. Intravenous ivuxolimab was administered to patients every 2 weeks at six dose levels: 0.01, 0.1, 0.3, 1.5, 3 and 10 mg/kg. Among the roughly 54 dose-escalation patients, around 19 had hepatocellular carcinoma, approximately 15 melanoma, 9 renal cell carcinoma and 9 head and neck cancer. In the dose-escalation cohort, 70% to 90% of patients were male, and the mean age was 60 years with a range of 23 to 79. Prior anti-PD-1, anti-PD-L1 or anti-CTLA-4 therapy was permitted, and 35% to 40% of dose-escalation patients had received checkpoint inhibitors. Partial responses occurred in three dose-escalation patients: two with cutaneous melanoma and one with hepatocellular carcinoma. The point of sequencing TCRbeta in the periphery was to test whether ivuxolimab changed TCR sequence diversity and drove clonal T-cell expansion. The paper reports the monotherapy dose-escalation portion (N of about 51 patients) of the phase I ivuxolimab trial. Overall study results and their limits: The antigen specificity of the clonally expanded peripheral T cells was not determined. In the 0.1-3.0 mg/kg groups, partial responders were among the patients with the lowest normalized peripheral clonal expansion, particularly in CD8+ T cells. On average, CD8+ T cells showed more expanded clones than CD4+ T cells after ivuxolimab. Low levels of normalized T-cell clonal expansion were also seen in some patients who did not respond. At doses of 0.1 to 3.0 mg/kg, clonal expansion of both CD4+ and CD8+ blood T cells was observed from baseline to week 6.

To sequence the TCRbeta CDR3 region, genomic DNA was isolated from the sorted cells. TCRbeta CDR3 regions were sequenced using the immunoSEQ Assay. TCRdb retrieved this table from immuneACCESS and kept in-frame rearrangements only. Not all clones are present; in checked studies, unresolved V genes account for under half, and no reason is known for the remainder. This sample is represented by over 60,000 clones; 65% to 90% of them were singletons. Together, the top ten hold more than 0.6% of the sample. The trial excluded patients who had a history of autoimmune disease or who were on systemic immunosuppression. In every dose cohort, peripheral blood was drawn for TCR sequencing at baseline, cycle 4 day 1, and cycle 7 day 1. Samples came from an open-label, multicenter, first-in-human phase I dose-escalation trial of ivuxolimab. Adults with locally advanced or metastatic melanoma, renal cell, hepatocellular, or head and neck squamous cell carcinoma were enrolled in the trial. CD4+ and CD8+ T cells were sorted separately from peripheral blood before TCR sequencing.

From the cysteine through the phenylalanine, the CDR3 covers 14 amino acids. Only the CDR3 part of the read is kept: 42 bases, read in frame from the first base. CDR1 and CDR2, per the germline V gene, are ENHRY and SYGVKD. V lost 6 bases and J lost 8 bases, and the count of bases not matched to a germline gene is 8. This material consisted of CD4+ or CD8+ T cells sorted from blood, taken in a trial of the OX40 agonist ivuxolimab. Here the chain combines TRBV10-3 and TRBJ2-4, and TRBD1 aligns with 9 junction nucleotides. The TCR originated in an adult with an advanced solid tumor such as melanoma, head and neck, liver or kidney cancer. This receptor carries the CDR3 CAIRPDRGIDIQYF. The DNA reads as follows: TGTGCCATCAGACCGGACAGGGGTATTGACATTCAGTACTTC.